This T cell receptor beta chain was recovered during a study of T-cell memory formation after mild COVID-19. Overall study: Clustering of TCRs was largely donor specific. Study outcomes and limitations: Pre-infection memory contained some responding clones, which suggested that cross-reactive memory had joined.

This clonotype has just a few counts. As yet, its antigen is unknown. UMIs and sample barcodes were carried by the TCR alpha and TCR beta cDNA libraries that 5'RACE produced using constant-segment primers. A single record per CDR3 protein comes from TCRdb applying MiXCR to the 5' RACE reads. The sample has around 370,000 distinct CDR3 sequences, 20% to 25% seen once. V lost 3 bases, J lost 3 bases, and 7 bases stayed unmatched. CDR3 length equals 14 residues. Germline CDR1 DFQATT, CDR2 SNEGSKA (reference sequence). The sequenced sample was PBMCs or a T cell subset sorted from them (not recorded which). This clonotype was sampled from an adult woman who had mild COVID-19 (a few samples of this study predate the infection). Cell type and time point are not known. This sequence joins TRBV20-1 and TRBJ1-2; 7 bases map to TRBD1. This chain's CDR3 is CSASINTGDYGYTF. CDR3 coding DNA: TGCAGTGCTAGCATAAACACAGGGGACTATGGCTACACCTTC.